Following are 5 T cell receptor beta chains from one sample sequenced in a study of blood T cell repertoires in COVID-19. Only in-frame clones appear in the TCRdb table, and some are missing; sequencing was by immunoSEQ multiplex PCR. The sample has 65,000 or so clones; about 85% are singletons. Input material: peripheral blood. These TCRs come from a human donor with acute or convalescent COVID-19. The donor label of this sample is uncertain.

As DNA, the CDR3 is TGTGCCAGCAGTTACTCCCCCATCAGGGGCACTGAAGCTTTCTTT. This codes for CASSYSPIRGTEAFF. The chain recombines TRBV6-5 with TRBJ1-1; maybe TRBD1 (6 bases). Germline CDR1 is MNHEY and CDR2 is SVGAGI. The CDR3 extends over 15 amino acids. The V and J ends lost 0 bases and 4 bases respectively, with 12 bases between them.

V and J are TRBV15 and TRBJ2-1; 11 nucleotides match TRBD2. This CDR3 contains 17 residues. V lost 3 bases to trimming and J lost 3 bases; unmatched junction nucleotides: 7. The V gene's germline CDR1 is LNHNV and CDR2 YYDKDF (reference sequence). The CDR3 sequence is CATSSLAGGPGYNEQFF. CDR3 nucleotide sequence: TGTGCCACCAGCAGTTTAGCGGGAGGGCCGGGCTACAATGAGCAGTTCTTC. The whole variable domain, filled in from reference TRBV15 and TRBJ2-1, reads DAMVIQNPRYQVTQFGKPVTLSCSQTLNHNVMYWYQQKSSQAPKLLFHYYDKDFNNEADTPDNFQSRRPNTSFCFLDIRSPGLGDTAMYLCATSSLAGGPGYNEQFFGPGTRLTVL.

This rearrangement joins TRBV6-1 to TRBJ2-4; possible D gene TRBD1, 6 bases. Germline V gives CDR1 MNHNS, CDR2 SASEGT. The ends were cut back, 6 bases at V and 1 base at J, with 13 bases in the middle. The CDR3 has 15 residues. The CDR3 coding sequence is TGTGCCAGCAGCCTACAGGGTACCGCCAAAAACATTCAGTACTTC. Encoded protein: CASSLQGTAKNIQYF.

This rearrangement joins TRBV7-2 to TRBJ1-6; D is unclear. CDR3 length: 13 amino acids. V gave up 3 bases and J gave up 8 bases, with 8 bases separating them. CDR1 and CDR2 (germline): SGHTA, FQGNSA. CDR3 region: CASSLYIDSPLHF. The CDR3 DNA is TGTGCCAGCAGCTTGTATATTGATTCACCCCTCCACTTT. Based on the CDR3 plus reference TRBV7-2 and TRBJ1-6, the full variable domain is GAGVSQSPSNKVTEKGKDVELRCDPISGHTALYWYRQSLGQGLEFLIYFQGNSAPDKSGLPSDRFSAERTGGSVSTLTIQRTQQEDSAVYLCASSLYIDSPLHFGNGTRLTVT.

This rearrangement joins TRBV4-1 to TRBJ2-2; 9 positions match TRBD2. CDR1 and CDR2 (germline): MGHRA, YSYEKL. The CDR3 length is 15 residues. V trimming: 5 bases; J trimming: 5 bases; junction bases outside the gene matches: 6. This chain's CDR3 is CASSGAGGRTGELFF. CDR3 DNA sequence: TGCGCCAGCAGCGGGGCGGGAGGGAGGACCGGGGAGCTGTTTTTT.